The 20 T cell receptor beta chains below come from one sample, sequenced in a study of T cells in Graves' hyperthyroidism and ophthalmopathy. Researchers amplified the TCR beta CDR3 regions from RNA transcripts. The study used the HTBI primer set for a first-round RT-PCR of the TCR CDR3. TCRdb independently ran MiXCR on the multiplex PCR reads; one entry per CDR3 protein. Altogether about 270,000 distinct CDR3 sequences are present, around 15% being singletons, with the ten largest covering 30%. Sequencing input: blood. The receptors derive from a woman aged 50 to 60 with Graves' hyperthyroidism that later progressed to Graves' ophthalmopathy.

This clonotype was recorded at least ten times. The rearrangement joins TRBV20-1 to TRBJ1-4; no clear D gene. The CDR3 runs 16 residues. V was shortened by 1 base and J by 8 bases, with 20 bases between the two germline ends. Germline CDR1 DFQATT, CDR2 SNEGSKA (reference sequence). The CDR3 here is CSARGPGLGSGEKLFF. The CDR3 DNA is TGCAGTGCTAGAGGACCAGGACTGGGTTCGGGCGAAAAACTGTTTTTT.

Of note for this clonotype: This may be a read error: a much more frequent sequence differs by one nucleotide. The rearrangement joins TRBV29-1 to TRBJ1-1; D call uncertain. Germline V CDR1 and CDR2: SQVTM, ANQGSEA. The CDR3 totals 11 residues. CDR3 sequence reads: CGVVPGDEAFF. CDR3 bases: TGCGGCGTTGTTCCAGGAGATGAAGCTTTCTTT.

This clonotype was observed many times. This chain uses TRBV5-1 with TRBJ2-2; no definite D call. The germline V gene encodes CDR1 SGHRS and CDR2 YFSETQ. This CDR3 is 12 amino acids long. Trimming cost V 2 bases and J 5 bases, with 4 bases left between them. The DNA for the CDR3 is TGCGCCAGCAGCTTACTAACCGGGGAGCTGTTTTTT. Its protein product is CASSLLTGELFF.

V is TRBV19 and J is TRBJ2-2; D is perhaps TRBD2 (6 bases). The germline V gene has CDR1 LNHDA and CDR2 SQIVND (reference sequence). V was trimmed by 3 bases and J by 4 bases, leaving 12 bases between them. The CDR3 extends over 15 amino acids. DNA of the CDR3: TGTGCCAGTAGTATCCTTAGCGGATCCACCGGGGAGCTGTTTTTT. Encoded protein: CASSILSGSTGELFF.

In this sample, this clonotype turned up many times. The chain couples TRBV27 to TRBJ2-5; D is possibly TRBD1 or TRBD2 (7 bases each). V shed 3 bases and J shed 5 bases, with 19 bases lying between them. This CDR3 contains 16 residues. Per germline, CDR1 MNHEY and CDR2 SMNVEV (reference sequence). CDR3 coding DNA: TGTGCCAGCAGTTTCCGGGCCAGGGGGGGTCGGGAGACCCAGTACTTC. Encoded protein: CASSFRARGGRETQYF.

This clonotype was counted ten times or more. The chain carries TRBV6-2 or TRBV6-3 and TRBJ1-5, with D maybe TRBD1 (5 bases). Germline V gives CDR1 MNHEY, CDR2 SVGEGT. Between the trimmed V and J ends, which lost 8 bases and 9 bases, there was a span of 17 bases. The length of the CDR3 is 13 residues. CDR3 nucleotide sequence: TGTGCCAGCCAGATGGCAGGGAGGCTGCCCCAGCATTTT. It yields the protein CASQMAGRLPQHF.

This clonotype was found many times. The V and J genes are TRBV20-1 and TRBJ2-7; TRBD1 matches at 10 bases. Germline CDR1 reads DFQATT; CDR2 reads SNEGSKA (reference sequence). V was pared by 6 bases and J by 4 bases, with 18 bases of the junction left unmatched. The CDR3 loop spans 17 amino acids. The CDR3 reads CSAGGWDRGDGTYEQYF. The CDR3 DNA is TGCAGTGCGGGAGGTTGGGACAGGGGTGACGGGACATACGAGCAGTACTTC.

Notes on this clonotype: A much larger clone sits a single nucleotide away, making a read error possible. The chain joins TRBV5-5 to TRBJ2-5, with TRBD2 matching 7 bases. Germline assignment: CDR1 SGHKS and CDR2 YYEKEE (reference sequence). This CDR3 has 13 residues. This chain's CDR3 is CVSSRDYTETQYF. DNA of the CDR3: TGTGTCAGCAGTCGGGACTATACGGAGACCCAGTACTTC. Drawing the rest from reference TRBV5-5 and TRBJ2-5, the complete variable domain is DAGVTQSPTHLIKTRGQQVTLRCSPISGHKSVSWYQQVLGQGPQFIFQYYEKEERGRGNFPDRFSARQFPNYSSELNVNALLLGDSALYLCVSSRDYTETQYFGPGTRLLVL.

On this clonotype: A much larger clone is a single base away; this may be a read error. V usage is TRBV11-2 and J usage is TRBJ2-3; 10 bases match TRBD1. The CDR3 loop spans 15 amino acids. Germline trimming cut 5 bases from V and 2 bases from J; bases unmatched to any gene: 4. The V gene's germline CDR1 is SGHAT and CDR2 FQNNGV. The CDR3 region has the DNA TGTGCCAGCAGCCCCGGGACAGGGGACACAGATACGCAGTATTTT. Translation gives CASSPGTGDTDTQYF.

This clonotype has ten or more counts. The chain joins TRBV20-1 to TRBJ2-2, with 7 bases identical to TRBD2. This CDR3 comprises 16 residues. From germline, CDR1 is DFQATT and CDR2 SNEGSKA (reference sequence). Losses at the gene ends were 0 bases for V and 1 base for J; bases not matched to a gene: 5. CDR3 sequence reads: CSARDVASGNTGELFF. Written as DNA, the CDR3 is TGCAGTGCTAGAGATGTGGCTAGCGGGAACACCGGGGAGCTGTTTTTT.

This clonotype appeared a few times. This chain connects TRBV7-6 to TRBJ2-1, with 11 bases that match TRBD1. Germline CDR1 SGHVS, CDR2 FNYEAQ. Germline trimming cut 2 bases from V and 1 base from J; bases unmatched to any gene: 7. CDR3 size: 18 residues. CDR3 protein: CASSLWLGDRGSYNEQFF. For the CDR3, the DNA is TGTGCCAGCAGCTTATGGTTGGGGGACAGGGGGTCCTACAATGAGCAGTTCTTC.

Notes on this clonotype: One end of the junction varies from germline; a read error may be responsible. CDR3 residues: CASGFGWSGLSGANVLTF. The CDR3 bases are TGTGCCAGCGGCTTCGGGTGGTCAGGGTTATCTGGGGCCAACGTCCTGACTTTC. The rearrangement uses TRBV5-4 and TRBJ2-6; D may be TRBD1 (5 bases). CDR1 SGHNT and CDR2 YYREEE come from the germline V gene (reference sequence). The CDR3 has 18 amino acids.

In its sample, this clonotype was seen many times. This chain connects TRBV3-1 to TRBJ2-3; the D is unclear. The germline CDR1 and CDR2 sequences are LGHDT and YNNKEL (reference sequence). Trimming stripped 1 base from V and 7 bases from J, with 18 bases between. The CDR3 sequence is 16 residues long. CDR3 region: CASSQAPDQKYNTQYF. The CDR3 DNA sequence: TGTGCCAGCAGCCAAGCCCCGGACCAGAAATATAATACGCAGTATTTT.

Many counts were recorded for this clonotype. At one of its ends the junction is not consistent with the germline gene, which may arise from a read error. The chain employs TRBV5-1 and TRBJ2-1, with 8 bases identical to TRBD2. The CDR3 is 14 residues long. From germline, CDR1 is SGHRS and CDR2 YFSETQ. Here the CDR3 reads CASSPTSGYNEQFF. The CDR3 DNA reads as TGTGCCAGCTCACCCACTAGCGGCTACAATGAGCAGTTCTTC.

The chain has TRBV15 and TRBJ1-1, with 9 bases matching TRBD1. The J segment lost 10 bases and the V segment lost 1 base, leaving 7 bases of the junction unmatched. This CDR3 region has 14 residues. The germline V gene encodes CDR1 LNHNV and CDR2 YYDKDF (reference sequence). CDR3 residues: CATSRGTADRGAFF. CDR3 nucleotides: TGTGCCACCAGCAGAGGAACAGCGGACAGGGGAGCTTTCTTT.

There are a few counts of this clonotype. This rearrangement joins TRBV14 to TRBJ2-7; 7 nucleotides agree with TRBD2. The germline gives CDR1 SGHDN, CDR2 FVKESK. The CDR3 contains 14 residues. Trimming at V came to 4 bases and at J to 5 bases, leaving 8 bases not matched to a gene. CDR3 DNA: TGTGCCAGCAGCCTAGCCAGACTAGCCCACGAGCAGTACTTC. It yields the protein CASSLARLAHEQYF.

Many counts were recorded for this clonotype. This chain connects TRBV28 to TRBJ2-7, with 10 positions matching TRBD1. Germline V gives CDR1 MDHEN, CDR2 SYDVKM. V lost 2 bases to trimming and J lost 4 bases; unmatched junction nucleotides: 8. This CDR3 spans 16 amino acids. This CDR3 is CASSLNPGTGAYEQYF. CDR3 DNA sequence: TGTGCCAGCAGTTTAAACCCCGGGACAGGGGCGTACGAGCAGTACTTC.

The chain's CDR3 is CSVDLRGSFTEAFF. The CDR3 DNA reads as TGCAGCGTCGACCTTCGAGGGAGTTTTACTGAAGCTTTCTTT. This chain uses TRBV29-1 with TRBJ1-1, with D hard to call. V dropped 6 bases and J dropped 5 bases, with 19 bases sitting between them. Per germline, CDR1 SQVTM and CDR2 ANQGSEA. This CDR3 has 14 residues. Full variable domain (remainder filled in from reference TRBV29-1 and TRBJ1-1): SAVISQKPSRDICQRGTSLTIQCQVDSQVTMMFWYRQQPGQSLTLIATANQGSEATYESGFVIDKFPISRPNLTFSTLTVSNMSPEDSSIYLCSVDLRGSFTEAFFGQGTRLTVV.

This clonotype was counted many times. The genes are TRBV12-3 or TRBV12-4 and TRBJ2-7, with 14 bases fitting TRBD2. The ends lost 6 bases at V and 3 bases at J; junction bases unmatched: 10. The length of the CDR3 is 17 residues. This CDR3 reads CASSFSGTSGSNYEQYF. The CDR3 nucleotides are TGTGCCAGCAGCTTTTCCGGGACTAGCGGGAGTAACTACGAGCAGTACTTC.

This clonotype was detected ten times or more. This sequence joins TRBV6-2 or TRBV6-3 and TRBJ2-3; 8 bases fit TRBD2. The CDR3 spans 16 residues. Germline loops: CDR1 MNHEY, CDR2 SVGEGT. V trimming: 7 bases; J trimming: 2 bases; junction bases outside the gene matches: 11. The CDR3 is CASNASPGLDTDTQYF. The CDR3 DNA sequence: TGTGCCAGCAACGCATCTCCGGGACTAGACACAGATACGCAGTATTTT.